The clone carrying this T cell receptor (beta chain) was detected ten times or more. Time point in this sample: before trial treatment. Donors were dosed with nivolumab and ipilimumab; they also received aspirin, low-dose cyclophosphamide and low-dose radiotherapy. The sample comes from a study of low-dose radiotherapy and immunotherapy resistance in tumors. Looking at the study overall: Doses of 0.5 Gy per fraction every 2 weeks, totaling 6.5 Gy, went to Cohort 1. In Cohort 2, 1 Gy per fraction was delivered every two weeks, for a total of 13 Gy over 26 weeks.

V was pared by 1 base and J by 0 bases, with 11 bases between. This CDR3 contains 16 residues. CDR1 is MGHRA and CDR2 is YSYEKL in the germline V gene. Priming of first-strand cDNA relied on TRAV- and TRBV-specific primers (covering alpha and beta chains). The TCRs were subjected to amplification over approximately 18 PCR cycles employing a constant-region primer in conjunction with a V-primer adapter. Via MiXCR, TCRdb re-called the reads, giving one row per CDR3 protein. In the table there are some 39,000 distinct CDR3 sequences, about a third of which are singletons. This specimen was PBMCs, taken before treatment. The clonotype originates from a male donor with gallbladder cancer. The chain employs TRBV4-1 and TRBJ2-3, with TRBD2 as a possible D gene (5 bases). This CDR3 reads CASSQGTGISTDTQYF. As DNA, the CDR3 is TGCGCCAGCAGCCAAGGGACGGGAATTAGCACAGATACGCAGTATTTT.